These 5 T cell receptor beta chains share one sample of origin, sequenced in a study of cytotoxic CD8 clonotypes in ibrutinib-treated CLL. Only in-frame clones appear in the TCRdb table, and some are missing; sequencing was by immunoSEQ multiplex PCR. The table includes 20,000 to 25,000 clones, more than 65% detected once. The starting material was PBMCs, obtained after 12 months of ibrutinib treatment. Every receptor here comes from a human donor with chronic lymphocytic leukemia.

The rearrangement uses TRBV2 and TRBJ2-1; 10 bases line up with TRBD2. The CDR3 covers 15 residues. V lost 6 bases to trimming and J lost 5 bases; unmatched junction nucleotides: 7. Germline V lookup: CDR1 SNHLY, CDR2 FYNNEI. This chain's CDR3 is CASRMLAGDHNEQFF. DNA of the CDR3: TGTGCCAGCAGGATGCTAGCGGGGGATCACAATGAGCAGTTCTTC. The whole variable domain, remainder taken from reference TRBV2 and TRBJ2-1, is EPEVTQTPSHQVTQMGQEVILRCVPISNHLYFYWYRQILGQKVEFLVSFYNNEISEKSEIFDDQFSVERPDGSNFTLKIRSTKLEDSAMYFCASRMLAGDHNEQFFGPGTRLTVL.

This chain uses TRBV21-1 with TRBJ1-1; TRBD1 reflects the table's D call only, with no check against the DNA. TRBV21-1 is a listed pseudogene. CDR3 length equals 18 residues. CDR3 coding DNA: TGTGCCAGCAGCAAGCTCGGCCGGGACAGGGGTACGAACACTGAAGCTTTCTTT. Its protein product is CASSKLGRDRGTNTEAFF.

CDR3 bases: TGTGCCAGCAGTTACTCTGCGGGGGGCGGGTACGAGCAGTACTTC. Its translation: CASSYSAGGGYEQYF. This sequence joins TRBV6-6 and TRBJ2-7; 8 positions agree with TRBD2. This CDR3 contains 15 residues. The germline CDR1 and CDR2 sequences are MNHNY and SVGAGI (reference sequence). With V trimmed by 0 bases and J by 4 bases, 5 bases remained unmatched.

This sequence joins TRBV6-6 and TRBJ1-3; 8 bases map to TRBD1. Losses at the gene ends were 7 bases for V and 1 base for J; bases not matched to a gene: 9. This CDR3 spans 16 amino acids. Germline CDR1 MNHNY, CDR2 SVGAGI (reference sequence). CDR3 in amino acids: CASIGTGRDSGNTIYF. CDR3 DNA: TGTGCCAGCATAGGGACAGGCCGTGATTCTGGAAACACCATATATTTT.

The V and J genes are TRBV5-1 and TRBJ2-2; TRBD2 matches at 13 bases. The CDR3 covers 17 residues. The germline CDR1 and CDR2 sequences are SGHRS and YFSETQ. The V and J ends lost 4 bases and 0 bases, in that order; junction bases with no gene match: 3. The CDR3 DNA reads TGCGCCAGCAGCCCCGGGACTAGCGGGACGAACACCGGGGAGCTGTTTTTT. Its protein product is CASSPGTSGTNTGELFF.